This T cell receptor beta chain was retrieved from a study of cytomegalovirus exposure and HLA in healthy donors. About the research overall: It was reported in a later analysis that the 100 to 150 validation repertoires used the same platform as the 500 to 700 first-cohort repertoires. The study, taken as a whole, reports: Confirmation was obtained in vitro that three CMV-associated chains are specific for CMV antigens.

Turning to this clone: Its antigen is unidentified.

The CDR3 spans 14 residues. V shed 2 bases, J shed 5 bases, and the junction held 3 bases outside the gene matches. CDR1 and CDR2 from the germline V gene are SNHLY and FYNNEI. Clones were sequenced by immunoSEQ multiplex PCR, and TCRdb holds only the in-frame ones, with some missing. The sample holds 150,000 to 200,000 clones; 84% are singletons and the top ten take roughly a tenth. The TCR comes from a man aged 30 to 45 in good health and CMV-seropositive. This chain links TRBV2 with TRBJ1-5; 7 nucleotides line up with TRBD1. The sample taken for sequencing was PBMCs. In DNA form, the CDR3 reads TGTGCCAGCAGTGAAAGGACAGGTCATCAGCCCCAGCATTTT. This sequence encodes CASSERTGHQPQHF.